This paragraph covers one T cell receptor beta chain sequence. Its antigen is still unknown. The germline V and J ends were trimmed by 6 bases and 4 bases, with 7 bases remaining between them. CDR3 length equals 12 residues. Looked up from germline, CDR1 is SNHLY and CDR2 is FYNNEI. This specimen belongs to a study of CD8 T cells in Susac syndrome. Study-level findings and limits: In its TCR sequencing and HLA analysis, the study acknowledged that the number of individuals was relatively small.

It was with random hexamers that about 0.45 to 1 ug RNA was reverse transcribed. TCRdb fed the immunoSEQ multiplex PCR reads into MiXCR, producing one record per CDR3 protein. The table shows roughly 80,000 distinct CDR3 sequences, with around nine tenths occurring only once. Source material: CD8+ T cells from PBMCs. The clonotype was recovered from a human donor with multiple sclerosis. This chain connects TRBV2 to TRBJ1-5; weak D call: TRBD1 (5 bases). The CDR3 protein is CASRDSNQPQHF. The CDR3 DNA reads TGTGCCAGCAGAGACAGTAATCAGCCCCAGCATTTT.